A single sample is the source of the 24 T cell receptor beta chains below, sequenced in a study of identical twins. Each CDR3 protein gets one entry after TCRdb re-called the 5' RACE reads with MiXCR. In the table there are around 650,000 distinct CDR3 sequences, roughly 6.6% of which are singletons. Separately, the same data were catalogued under a study of yellow fever vaccine responses in identical twins.

Sequencing input: PBMCs. These receptors were taken from a woman under 30 in good health.

This clonotype has a count of ten or more. The chain has TRBV12-3 or TRBV12-4 and TRBJ1-5; D remains unclear. The V and J ends lost 3 bases and 0 bases respectively, with 6 bases between them. The CDR3 loop spans 14 amino acids. CDR3 sequence (DNA): TGTGCCAGCAGTTTTGGCTATAGCAATCAGCCCCAGCATTTT. Translating it yields CASSFGYSNQPQHF.

The chain couples TRBV12-3 or TRBV12-4 to TRBJ2-3; D may be TRBD1 or TRBD2 (5 bases each). With 6 bases removed from V and 13 bases from J, the gap between germline ends came to 23 bases. The CDR3 has 14 residues. The CDR3 DNA reads TGTGCCAGCAGCCCCGTGGGGGTGGTCGGGACGGAGTATTTT. Translating gives CASSPVGVVGTEYF.

V and J are TRBV12-3 or TRBV12-4 and TRBJ2-7; D ambiguous. V was cut by 5 bases and J by 0 bases, with 14 bases left in between. CDR3 size: 15 residues. The CDR3 DNA sequence: TGTGCCAGCAGTCCTGCGAGCATAAGCTCCTACGAGCAGTACTTC. It yields the protein CASSPASISSYEQYF.

In its sample, this clonotype was seen many times. The J gene is TRBJ2-5, the V gene TRBV4-1; TRBD2 agrees at 12 bases. Trimming took 1 base from V and 4 from J; bases not matched to a gene: 10. The CDR3 extends over 18 amino acids. Germline V gene sequence: CDR1 MGHRA, CDR2 YSYEKL. The CDR3 sequence is CASSQGQTSGGALETQYF. CDR3 bases: TGCGCCAGCAGCCAAGGTCAGACTAGCGGGGGTGCCCTAGAGACCCAGTACTTC.

This clonotype was picked up many times. The chain employs TRBV12-3 or TRBV12-4 and TRBJ2-1, with no clear D. V lost 2 bases and J lost 10, with 6 bases in between. The CDR3 has 11 amino acids. This chain's CDR3 is CASSLPGEQFF. The CDR3 DNA reads TGTGCCAGCAGTTTACCGGGCGAGCAGTTCTTC.

The CDR3 protein is CSVSEGLGWFF. The CDR3 DNA reads as TGCAGCGTTAGCGAGGGTCTAGGGTGGTTTTTT. V is TRBV29-1 and J is TRBJ1-4, with D unresolved. Trimming stripped 5 bases from V and 16 bases from J, with 17 bases between. CDR1 is SQVTM, CDR2 ANQGSEA, per germline. The CDR3 has 11 amino acids.

This clonotype was seen ten or more times. The chain links TRBV11-2 to TRBJ2-3; TRBD1 matches 9 bases. CDR3 length equals 19 residues. V dropped 5 bases and J dropped 0; count of bases not matched to a gene: 15. Germline lookup yields CDR1 SGHAT and CDR2 FQNNGV. The DNA of the CDR3 is TGTGCCAGCAGCGGCGACGGACAGGGGACGGCCTCTAGCACAGATACGCAGTATTTT. It translates to CASSGDGQGTASSTDTQYF.

The genes are TRBV11-2 and TRBJ2-7, with D unclear. Germline V gene lookup returns CDR1 SGHAT and CDR2 FQNNGV. The CDR3 is 13 residues long. Trimming cost V 5 bases and J 0 bases, with 8 bases left between them. CDR3 amino acids: CASSRAASYEQYF. The CDR3 region has the DNA TGTGCCAGCAGCCGGGCGGCCTCCTACGAGCAGTACTTC.

V usage is TRBV29-1 and J usage is TRBJ2-3; D gene uncertain. There are 16 residues in the CDR3. Germline CDR1 reads SQVTM; CDR2 reads ANQGSEA. V was clipped by 3 bases and J by 0 bases, with 16 bases between them. In DNA, the CDR3 is TGCAGCGTTGAGTATGATTTCGAAACTAGCACAGATACGCAGTATTTT. It translates to CSVEYDFETSTDTQYF.

This clonotype was seen many times. The J gene is TRBJ2-1, the V gene TRBV4-2, with D unresolved. This CDR3 is 12 amino acids long. Germline loops: CDR1 LGHNA, CDR2 YNFKEQ. V lost 6 bases and J 7 bases, leaving 10 bases between the germline ends. This CDR3 reads CASSLAWNEQFF. The CDR3 DNA reads as TGTGCCAGCAGTCTGGCCTGGAATGAGCAGTTCTTC.

In this sample, this clonotype turned up a few times. V and J are TRBV20-1 and TRBJ2-5, with D perhaps matching TRBD2 (5 bases). Germline lookup yields CDR1 DFQATT and CDR2 SNEGSKA (reference sequence). The CDR3 totals 14 residues. Trimming pared 5 bases from V and 5 bases from J, leaving 18 bases between. The CDR3 nucleotides read TGCAGTGCTTCGATGGAGGCAGAACTGGAGACCCAGTACTTC. This encodes CSASMEAELETQYF.

This clonotype showed up just a few times. The V call is TRBV19, the J call TRBJ1-5; D unresolved. V was shortened by 5 bases and J by 6 bases, with 14 bases between the two germline ends. The CDR3 covers 14 residues. Germline CDR1 is LNHDA and CDR2 is SQIVND (reference sequence). The CDR3 sequence is CASSYTNPPQPQHF. The CDR3 DNA sequence: TGTGCCAGTAGTTATACAAATCCCCCTCAGCCCCAGCATTTT.

The rearrangement joins TRBV28 to TRBJ2-7; D gene unclear. Germline V lookup: CDR1 MDHEN, CDR2 SYDVKM. CDR3 size: 16 residues. The V gene lost 3 bases and the J gene lost 0 bases, with 15 bases spanning the gap. CDR3 bases: TGTGCCAGCAGTTTGGCCAGAACCTCGAGCTCCTACGAGCAGTACGTC. It translates to CASSLARTSSSYEQYV.

V and J are TRBV12-3 or TRBV12-4 and TRBJ2-5; 9 nucleotides match TRBD1. This CDR3 has 16 residues. V was clipped by 5 bases and J by 1 base; unmatched bases: 8. CDR3 nucleotides: TGTGCCAGCAGTCCCCCCGGGACAGGGTCCCAAGAGACCCAGTACTTC. This encodes CASSPPGTGSQETQYF.

The chain has TRBV12-3 or TRBV12-4 and TRBJ2-1, with a possible D match to TRBD2 (6 bases). The CDR3 has 15 residues. V was trimmed by 0 bases and J by 9 bases, leaving 15 bases between them. CDR3 region: CASSLAYGSYGEQFF. CDR3 coding DNA: TGTGCCAGCAGTTTAGCATACGGGAGTTACGGTGAGCAGTTCTTC.

This clonotype was counted many times. This rearrangement joins TRBV10-3 to TRBJ2-1; 8 bases are shared with TRBD2. V dropped 3 bases and J dropped 6; count of bases not matched to a gene: 7. CDR1 and CDR2 from the germline V gene are ENHRY and SYGVKD. The CDR3 is made up of 15 amino acids. The CDR3 DNA reads as TGTGCCATCAGTGATAGCGCGGGAGGCACCAATGAGCAGTTCTTC. Its translation is CAISDSAGGTNEQFF.

This clonotype was seen a handful of times. At one of its ends the junction is not consistent with the germline gene, which may arise from a read error. V usage is TRBV6-1 and J usage is TRBJ1-1; a weak D match, TRBD1 (5 bases). CDR3 size: 15 residues. Per the germline V gene, CDR1 is MNHNS and CDR2 is SASEGT. CDR3 protein: CASREDGAMNTEAFF. Here the CDR3 DNA reads TGTGCCAGCAGAGAAGATGGGGCGATGAACACTGAAGCTTTCTTT.

This clonotype was picked up a small number of times. The chain carries TRBV15 and TRBJ2-2, with D perhaps given as TRBD1 or TRBD2 (6 bases each). V was shortened by 6 bases and J by 4 bases, with 30 bases between the two germline ends. The germline gives CDR1 LNHNV, CDR2 YYDKDF (reference sequence). This CDR3 comprises 20 residues. This CDR3 reads CATSRTPGIGGSGGTGELFF. The DNA for the CDR3 is TGTGCCACCAGTCGAACCCCTGGGATAGGGGGGAGTGGAGGCACCGGGGAGCTGTTTTTT. Full variable domain (outside the CDR3, taken from reference TRBV15 and TRBJ2-2): DAMVIQNPRYQVTQFGKPVTLSCSQTLNHNVMYWYQQKSSQAPKLLFHYYDKDFNNEADTPDNFQSRRPNTSFCFLDIRSPGLGDTAMYLCATSRTPGIGGSGGTGELFFGEGSRLTVL.

The chain is built from TRBV11-2 and TRBJ1-5; D unresolved. The V end lost 4 bases, the J end lost 0 bases, and 7 bases lay between the germline ends. The length of the CDR3 is 14 residues. Germline CDR1 reads SGHAT; CDR2 reads FQNNGV. This CDR3 is CASSWEYSNQPQHF. The CDR3 bases are TGTGCCAGCAGCTGGGAGTATAGCAATCAGCCCCAGCATTTT.

This clonotype was seen at least ten times. The chain employs TRBV4-1 and TRBJ2-7, with D unresolved. This CDR3 is 15 amino acids long. V lost 0 bases and J 5 bases, leaving 14 bases between the germline ends. CDR1 is MGHRA, CDR2 YSYEKL, per germline. CDR3 bases: TGCGCCAGCAGCCAAGAGGGAAACTTCGGTCACGAGCAGTACTTC. Its translation: CASSQEGNFGHEQYF.

This clonotype was detected a few times. The chain carries TRBV5-5 and TRBJ2-1; the match to TRBD2 covers 10 bases. Germline V CDR1 and CDR2: SGHKS, YYEKEE (reference sequence). Unmatched junction bases numbered 6, after V lost 0 bases and J lost 9 bases. CDR3 length equals 15 residues. The CDR3 DNA is TGTGCCAGCAGCTTGGGAGCGGGGGGGCTTGGTGAGCAGTTCTTC. Translation: CASSLGAGGLGEQFF.

The chain joins TRBV12-3 or TRBV12-4 to TRBJ2-1; 9 nucleotides align to TRBD2. There are 20 residues in the CDR3. J was trimmed by 9 bases and V by 6 bases; bases with no gene match: 27. The chain's CDR3 is CASSPREAPLKAGGRGEQFF. Written as DNA, the CDR3 is TGTGCCAGCAGCCCCCGGGAGGCCCCACTTAAAGCGGGAGGTCGGGGTGAGCAGTTCTTC.

This clonotype has a handful of counts. The chain uses TRBV12-3 or TRBV12-4 and TRBJ1-2, with TRBD1 matching 8 bases. The CDR3 runs 13 residues. V lost 6 bases and J lost 10; bases outside the gene matches: 10. CDR3 amino acids: CASRPTRTGTYTF. The CDR3 bases are TGTGCCAGCAGACCCACGCGGACAGGGACCTACACCTTC.

The table lists this clonotype with many counts. V and J are TRBV5-5 and TRBJ2-1, with TRBD1 matching 8 bases. The CDR3 runs 15 residues. V lost 0 bases and J lost 4; bases outside the gene matches: 3. Per the germline V gene, CDR1 is SGHKS and CDR2 is YYEKEE (reference sequence). For the CDR3, the DNA is TGTGCCAGCAGCTTGGCCGACAGGGGATACAATGAGCAGTTCTTC. Translating it yields CASSLADRGYNEQFF.